The 27 T cell receptor beta chains below all came from one sample that was sequenced in a study of control samples from healthy donors and cancer patients. Clones were sequenced by immunoSEQ multiplex PCR, and TCRdb holds only the in-frame ones, with some missing. Among 120,000 to 150,000 clones listed, 80% to 95% were seen once. The sequenced material came from blood. Receptor source: a man aged 25 to 40 in good health.

The chain combines TRBV5-4 with TRBJ2-1, with 12 bases aligning to TRBD2. V dropped 6 bases and J dropped 8; count of bases not matched to a gene: 9. CDR3 size: 15 residues. Germline CDR1 reads SGHNT; CDR2 reads YYREEE (reference sequence). The chain's CDR3 is CASNLAGGPVHEQFF. The CDR3 DNA reads as TGTGCCAGCAACCTAGCGGGAGGGCCTGTTCATGAGCAGTTCTTC.

On this clone: A junction boundary mismatches the germline segment, possibly from a read error. J is TRBJ2-5 and V is TRBV3-1 (or the pseudogene TRBV3-2); 10 bases are shared with TRBD2. Germline lookup yields CDR1 LGHDT and CDR2 YNNKEL (reference sequence). This CDR3 spans 16 amino acids. The CDR3, as DNA: TGTGTCAGCAGCCGCCCCTTAGCGGGAGGAGGAGAGACCCAGTACTTC. Translating it yields CVSSRPLAGGGETQYF.

CDR3 sequence reads: CASRTAGDHNSPLHF. The DNA for the CDR3 is TGTGCCAGCCGGACGGCGGGGGACCATAATTCACCCCTCCACTTT. The V gene is TRBV2, the J gene TRBJ1-6; D might be TRBD1 (5 bases). The germline V gene encodes CDR1 SNHLY and CDR2 FYNNEI. The CDR3 is 15 amino acids. The germline V and J ends were trimmed by 8 bases and 5 bases, with 16 bases remaining between them.

This clone is termed medium-sized. V is TRBV2 and J is TRBJ2-7; D is undetermined. CDR3 length equals 16 residues. V lost 3 bases, J lost 7 bases, and 22 bases lay in between. Germline values: CDR1 SNHLY, CDR2 FYNNEI. The chain's CDR3 is CASSEGLSILAREQYF. The CDR3 nucleotides read TGTGCCAGCAGTGAGGGATTATCTATCTTGGCCCGAGAGCAGTACTTC.

This clone was counted a single time. This chain links TRBV7-8 with TRBJ2-1; 12 bases line up with TRBD1. Germline-derived CDR1 and CDR2 are SGHVS and FQNEAQ. J lost 10 bases, V lost 4 bases, and 14 bases had no gene match. CDR3 length equals 17 residues. As DNA, the CDR3 is TGTGCCAGCAGCTCCCTTCTCCGGGACAGGGGGCGCGGCGAGCAGTTCTTC. Its protein product is CASSSLLRDRGRGEQFF.

The V and J genes are TRBV4-1 and TRBJ1-2; 9 bases are a match to TRBD1. Trimming took 4 bases from V and 6 from J; bases not matched to a gene: 9. Germline V gene lookup returns CDR1 MGHRA and CDR2 YSYEKL. The CDR3 length is 15 residues. CDR3 in DNA: TGCGCCAGCAGCCTTTTCGGGACAGGGAAAGATGGCTACACCTTC. The encoded protein is CASSLFGTGKDGYTF.

The table lists this clone with a count of one. The chain carries TRBV15 and TRBJ2-7; D is undetermined. The ends were cut back, 5 bases at V and 1 base at J, with 9 bases in the middle. The length of the CDR3 is 13 residues. Germline lookup yields CDR1 LNHNV and CDR2 YYDKDF (reference sequence). CDR3 region: CATSLDPSYEQYF. The CDR3 DNA reads as TGTGCCACCAGCCTGGACCCATCCTACGAGCAGTACTTC.

This chain joins TRBV19 and TRBJ2-7; weak D call: TRBD2 (6 bases). This CDR3 spans 17 amino acids. Per the germline V gene, CDR1 is LNHDA and CDR2 is SQIVND (reference sequence). Deletions cut 5 bases from V and 0 bases from J, with 20 bases between. The CDR3 here is CASSPLALATSSYEQYF. The CDR3 DNA sequence: TGTGCCAGTAGTCCCCTGGCCCTAGCGACGAGCTCCTACGAGCAGTACTTC.

This chain connects TRBV15 to TRBJ1-1; D is possibly TRBD1 (5 bases). The V and J ends lost 3 bases and 4 bases respectively, with 24 bases between them. Germline CDR1 is LNHNV and CDR2 is YYDKDF (reference sequence). CDR3 length: 18 amino acids. DNA for the CDR3: TGTGCCACCAGCAGCCACCGACAGAAAGGCCTTTGGAGCACTGAAGCTTTCTTT. This sequence encodes CATSSHRQKGLWSTEAFF.

The chain joins TRBV30 to TRBJ1-6; no clear D gene. CDR1 GTSNPN and CDR2 SVGIG come from the germline V gene (reference sequence). The V end lost 3 bases, the J end lost 0 bases, and 6 bases lay between the germline ends. CDR3 length equals 14 residues. The CDR3 region is CAWRPSSYNSPLHF. As DNA, the CDR3 is TGTGCCTGGAGACCTTCCTCCTATAATTCACCCCTCCACTTT.

The V call is TRBV2, the J call TRBJ1-1; 7 nucleotides line up with TRBD1. The CDR3 has 16 amino acids. Germline CDR1 SNHLY, CDR2 FYNNEI. V lost 4 bases to trimming and J lost 0 bases; unmatched junction nucleotides: 8. The CDR3 sequence is CASSAGTVLLNTEAFF. CDR3 coding DNA: TGTGCCAGCAGTGCCGGGACAGTATTGTTGAACACTGAAGCTTTCTTT.

V usage is TRBV18 and J usage is TRBJ2-1; a weak D match, TRBD1 (6 bases). Germline assignment: CDR1 KGHSH and CDR2 LQKENI. Deletions cut 3 bases from V and 10 bases from J, with 10 bases between. This CDR3 has 12 amino acids. The CDR3 DNA sequence: TGTGCCAGCTCACCTCCCACAGGGGAGCAGTTCTTC. Translating it yields CASSPPTGEQFF.

V is TRBV19 and J is TRBJ1-1; D possibly corresponds to TRBD1 (5 bases). The CDR3 totals 18 residues. Trimming took 3 bases from V and 1 from J, leaving 21 bases between them. Germline CDR1 LNHDA, CDR2 SQIVND (reference sequence). The CDR3 region is CASSMGGRGFSGNTEAFF. The CDR3 DNA is TGTGCCAGTAGTATGGGGGGGAGAGGCTTCTCCGGGAACACTGAAGCTTTCTTT.

This clone was seen a single time. The chain combines TRBV28 with TRBJ1-2; 7 positions match TRBD1. CDR1 and CDR2 from the germline V gene are MDHEN and SYDVKM. Trimming at V came to 5 bases and at J to 0 bases, leaving 6 bases not matched to a gene. The CDR3 runs 15 residues. The CDR3 DNA follows: TGTGCCAGCAGTGTAACAGGGGTTCCTAACTATGGCTACACCTTC. Translated, it gives CASSVTGVPNYGYTF.

V and J are TRBV7-2 and TRBJ2-5; 9 nucleotides align to TRBD2. The germline V gene has CDR1 SGHTA and CDR2 FQGNSA. With V trimmed by 8 bases and J by 5 bases, 15 bases remained unmatched. This CDR3 contains 16 residues. The CDR3 sequence: CASRPGFAGGRETQYF. CDR3 bases: TGTGCCAGCCGCCCCGGCTTTGCGGGAGGGAGGGAGACCCAGTACTTC.

The chain has TRBV28 and TRBJ1-1; 9 nucleotides match TRBD1. After removal of 3 bases from V and 8 bases from J, the junction contained 13 bases not matched to a gene. The CDR3 covers 16 residues. Germline V gene data show CDR1 as MDHEN and CDR2 as SYDVKM. The chain's CDR3 is CASSFRLWTGAREAFF. CDR3 DNA sequence: TGTGCCAGCAGTTTCCGACTCTGGACAGGGGCAAGAGAAGCTTTCTTT.

This clone was found once. This rearrangement joins TRBV11-2 to TRBJ1-1; no clear D. CDR1 is SGHAT, CDR2 FQNNGV, per germline. The CDR3 loop spans 13 amino acids. Trimming removed 5 bases from V and 4 bases from J, with 11 bases in between. The CDR3 loop reads CASSRGRSTEAFF. The CDR3 region has the DNA TGTGCCAGCAGCCGAGGACGGAGCACTGAAGCTTTCTTT. Full variable domain (missing parts from reference TRBV11-2 and TRBJ1-1): EAGVAQSPRYKIIEKRQSVAFWCNPISGHATLYWYQQILGQGPKLLIQFQNNGVVDDSQLPKDRFSAERLKGVDSTLKIQPAKLEDSAVYLCASSRGRSTEAFFGQGTRLTVV.

The chain couples TRBV27 to TRBJ2-5; D is perhaps TRBD1 or TRBD2 (7 bases each). Trimming removed 5 bases from V and 2 bases from J, with 18 bases in between. This CDR3 has 16 residues. In germline, CDR1 is MNHEY, CDR2 SMNVEV (reference sequence). CDR3 nucleotides: TGTGCCAGCAGTCCCAGAGGGAGGGGGCGGCAAGAGACCCAGTACTTC. As protein: CASSPRGRGRQETQYF.

The chain carries TRBV7-2 and TRBJ1-2; D uncertain. The V end lost 5 bases, the J end lost 2 bases, and 12 bases lay between the germline ends. Germline V CDR1 and CDR2: SGHTA, FQGNSA. The CDR3 sequence is 14 residues long. CDR3 protein: CASSAVHANYGYTF. The DNA for the CDR3 is TGTGCCAGCAGCGCGGTTCACGCAAACTATGGCTACACCTTC. The whole variable domain, remainder taken from reference TRBV7-2 and TRBJ1-2, is GAGVSQSPSNKVTEKGKDVELRCDPISGHTALYWYRQSLGQGLEFLIYFQGNSAPDKSGLPSDRFSAERTGGSVSTLTIQRTQQEDSAVYLCASSAVHANYGYTFGSGTRLTVV.

This clone was observed a few times. The genes are TRBV6-5 and TRBJ1-6, with 7 nucleotides matching TRBD1. Germline lookup yields CDR1 MNHEY and CDR2 SVGAGI. V shed 9 bases and J 7 bases; nucleotides not matched to a gene: 9. The CDR3 is 14 amino acids. The CDR3 region is CASSPGTENSPLHF. CDR3 nucleotides: TGTGCCAGTAGTCCCGGGACAGAGAATTCACCCCTCCACTTT.

The V gene is TRBV15, the J gene TRBJ2-6; the D is unclear. V lost 0 bases and J 3 bases, leaving 9 bases between the germline ends. CDR1 LNHNV and CDR2 YYDKDF come from the germline V gene (reference sequence). This CDR3 is built from 16 residues. CDR3 DNA: TGTGCCACCAGCAGAGAAAGAGGCAGTGGGGCCAACGTCCTGACTTTC. Protein: CATSRERGSGANVLTF.

This chain joins TRBV28 and TRBJ2-5, with 7 bases lining up with TRBD1. CDR3 length equals 18 residues. CDR1 MDHEN and CDR2 SYDVKM come from the germline V gene. Unmatched junction bases numbered 18, after V lost 6 bases and J lost 2 bases. The CDR3 DNA reads TGTGCCAGCAGCATTGACAGGGCTAAGCGTCTGGGACAAGAGACCCAGTACTTC. Protein sequence: CASSIDRAKRLGQETQYF.

The V call is TRBV18, the J call TRBJ2-1, with no clear D. Trimming shortened V by 4 bases and J by 10 bases, and 23 bases separated the two germline ends. Germline-derived CDR1 and CDR2 are KGHSH and LQKENI. CDR3 length equals 16 residues. The CDR3 DNA reads as TGTGCCAGCTCACTACGGCAGGCCAACCTTTTCGGAGAGCAGTTCTTC. Amino acids: CASSLRQANLFGEQFF.

The chain links TRBV21-1 to TRBJ2-7; the table's D call, TRBD1, has no DNA check behind it. TRBV21-1 is given as a pseudogene. The CDR3 totals 16 residues. The CDR3 DNA sequence: TGTGCCAGCAGCAAAGCTTGGGCAGGGCAATCGGTTGAGCAGTACTTC. Translation gives CASSKAWAGQSVEQYF.

The chain recombines TRBV3-1 (or the pseudogene TRBV3-2) with TRBJ1-1, with TRBD1 as a possible D gene (5 bases). Germline loops: CDR1 LGHDT, CDR2 YNNKEL (reference sequence). Trimming stripped 5 bases from V and 5 bases from J, with 15 bases between. The CDR3 extends over 14 amino acids. The CDR3 sequence: CASSSEGRLTEAFF. For the CDR3, the DNA is TGTGCCAGCAGCTCAGAGGGGAGGTTGACTGAAGCTTTCTTT.

CDR3 in DNA: TGTGCCAGCAGCAAAAAACTAGCGGGAGGGGCCTACGAGCAGTACTTC. Translating it yields CASSKKLAGGAYEQYF. The chain links TRBV27 to TRBJ2-7; 13 nucleotides agree with TRBD2. V lost 6 bases and J lost 2; bases outside the gene matches: 7. The germline V gene has CDR1 MNHEY and CDR2 SMNVEV (reference sequence). This CDR3 is 16 amino acids long.

This clone was observed a few times. The V gene is TRBV5-4, the J gene TRBJ1-2, with TRBD1 identical over 11 bases. This CDR3 spans 14 amino acids. J lost 7 bases, V lost 3 bases, and 5 bases had no gene match. Germline V gene lookup returns CDR1 SGHNT and CDR2 YYREEE (reference sequence). The CDR3: CASSSWGTGGGYTF. In nucleotides, the CDR3 is TGTGCCAGCAGCTCGTGGGGGACAGGGGGTGGCTACACCTTC.